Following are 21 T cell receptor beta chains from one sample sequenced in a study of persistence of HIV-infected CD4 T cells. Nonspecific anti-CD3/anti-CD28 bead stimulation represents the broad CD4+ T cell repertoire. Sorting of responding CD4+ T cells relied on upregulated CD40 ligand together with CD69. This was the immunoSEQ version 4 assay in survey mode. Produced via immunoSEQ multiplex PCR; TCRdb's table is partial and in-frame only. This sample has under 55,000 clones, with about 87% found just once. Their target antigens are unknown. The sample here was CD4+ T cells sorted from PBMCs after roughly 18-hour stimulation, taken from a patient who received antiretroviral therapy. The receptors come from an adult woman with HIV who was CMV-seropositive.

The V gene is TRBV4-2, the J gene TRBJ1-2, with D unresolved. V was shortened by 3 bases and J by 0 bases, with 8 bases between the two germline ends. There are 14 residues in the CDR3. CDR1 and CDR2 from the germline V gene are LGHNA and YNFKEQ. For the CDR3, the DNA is TGTGCCAGCAGCCAGGCCGTATCTAACTATGGCTACACCTTC. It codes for CASSQAVSNYGYTF.

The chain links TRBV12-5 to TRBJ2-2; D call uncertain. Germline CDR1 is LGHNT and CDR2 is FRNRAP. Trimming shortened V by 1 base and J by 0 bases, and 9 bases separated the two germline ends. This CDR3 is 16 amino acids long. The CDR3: CASGLAPRANTGELFF. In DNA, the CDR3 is TGTGCTAGTGGTTTGGCCCCCCGGGCGAACACCGGGGAGCTGTTTTTT.

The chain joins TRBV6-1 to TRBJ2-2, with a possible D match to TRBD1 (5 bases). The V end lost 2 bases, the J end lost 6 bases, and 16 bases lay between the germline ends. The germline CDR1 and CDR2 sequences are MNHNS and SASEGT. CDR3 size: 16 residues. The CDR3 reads CASSEWAGSMPGELFF. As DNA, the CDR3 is TGTGCCAGCAGTGAATGGGCAGGGTCGATGCCCGGGGAGCTGTTTTTT.

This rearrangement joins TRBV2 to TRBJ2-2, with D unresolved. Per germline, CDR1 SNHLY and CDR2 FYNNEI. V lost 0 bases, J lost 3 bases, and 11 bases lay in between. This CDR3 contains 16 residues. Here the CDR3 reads CASSEALRAYTGELFF. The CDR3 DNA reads TGTGCCAGCAGTGAAGCGCTTCGAGCATACACCGGGGAGCTGTTTTTT. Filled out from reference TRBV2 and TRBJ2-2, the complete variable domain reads EPEVTQTPSHQVTQMGQEVILRCVPISNHLYFYWYRQILGQKVEFLVSFYNNEISEKSEIFDDQFSVERPDGSNFTLKIRSTKLEDSAMYFCASSEALRAYTGELFFGEGSRLTVL.

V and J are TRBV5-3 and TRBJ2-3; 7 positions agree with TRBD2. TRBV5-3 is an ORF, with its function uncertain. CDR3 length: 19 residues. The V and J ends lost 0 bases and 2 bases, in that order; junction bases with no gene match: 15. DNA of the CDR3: TGTGCCAGAAGCTTGGCCTTATTGGCTAGCGGCTATATCACAGATACGCAGTATTTT. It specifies CARSLALLASGYITDTQYF.

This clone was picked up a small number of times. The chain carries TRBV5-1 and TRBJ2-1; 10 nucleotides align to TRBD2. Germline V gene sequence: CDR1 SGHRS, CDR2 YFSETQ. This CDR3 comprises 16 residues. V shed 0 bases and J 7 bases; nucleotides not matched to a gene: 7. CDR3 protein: CASSLELAGKGNEQFF. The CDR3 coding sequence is TGCGCCAGCAGCTTGGAACTAGCGGGGAAAGGAAATGAGCAGTTCTTC.

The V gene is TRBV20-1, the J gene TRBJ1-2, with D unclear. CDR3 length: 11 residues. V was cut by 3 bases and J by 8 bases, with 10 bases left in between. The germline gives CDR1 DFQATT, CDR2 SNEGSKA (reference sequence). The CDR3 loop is CSASELPGYTF. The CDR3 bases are TGCAGTGCTAGCGAGCTCCCCGGCTACACCTTC.

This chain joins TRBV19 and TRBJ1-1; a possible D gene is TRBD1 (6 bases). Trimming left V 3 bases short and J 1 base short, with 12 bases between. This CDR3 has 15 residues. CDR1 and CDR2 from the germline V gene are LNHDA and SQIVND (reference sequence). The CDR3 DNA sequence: TGTGCCAGTAGTATCGAAGGGGGAAGGAACACTGAAGCTTTCTTT. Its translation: CASSIEGGRNTEAFF.

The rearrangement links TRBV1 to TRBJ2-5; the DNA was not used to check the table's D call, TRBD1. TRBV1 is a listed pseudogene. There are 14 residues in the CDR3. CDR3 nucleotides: TGCACCAGCAGTGGACAGTCTGTTCAAGAGACCCAGTACTTC. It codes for CTSSGQSVQETQYF.

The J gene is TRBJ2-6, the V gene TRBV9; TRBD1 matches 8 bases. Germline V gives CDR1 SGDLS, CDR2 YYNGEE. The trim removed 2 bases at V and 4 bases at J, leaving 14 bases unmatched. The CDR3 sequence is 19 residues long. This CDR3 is CASSVKDRGRVRGANVLTF. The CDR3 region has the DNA TGTGCCAGCAGCGTGAAAGACAGGGGAAGAGTGCGGGGGGCCAACGTCCTGACTTTC.

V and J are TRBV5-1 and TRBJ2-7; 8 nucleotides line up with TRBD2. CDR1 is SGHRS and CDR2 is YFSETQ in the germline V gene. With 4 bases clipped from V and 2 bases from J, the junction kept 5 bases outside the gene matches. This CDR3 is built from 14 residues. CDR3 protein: CASSPGLDAYEQYV. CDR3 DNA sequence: TGCGCCAGCAGCCCGGGACTAGATGCCTACGAGCAGTACGTC.

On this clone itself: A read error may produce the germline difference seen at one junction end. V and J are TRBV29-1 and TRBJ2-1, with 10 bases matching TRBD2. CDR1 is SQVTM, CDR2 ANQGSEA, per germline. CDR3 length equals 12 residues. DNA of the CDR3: TGTAGCGGGGGGTTCACCTACAATGAGCAGTTCTTC. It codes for CSGGFTYNEQFF.

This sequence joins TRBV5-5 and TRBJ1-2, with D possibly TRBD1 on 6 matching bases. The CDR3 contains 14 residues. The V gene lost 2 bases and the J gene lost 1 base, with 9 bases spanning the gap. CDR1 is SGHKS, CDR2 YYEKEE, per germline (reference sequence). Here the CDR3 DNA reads TGTGCCAGCAGCTTTCAGGGGATTAACTATGGCTACACCTTC. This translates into CASSFQGINYGYTF. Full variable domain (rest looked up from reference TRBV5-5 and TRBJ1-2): DAGVTQSPTHLIKTRGQQVTLRCSPISGHKSVSWYQQVLGQGPQFIFQYYEKEERGRGNFPDRFSARQFPNYSSELNVNALLLGDSALYLCASSFQGINYGYTFGSGTRLTVV.

This chain's CDR3 is CASSLEIRNTDTQYF. The CDR3 DNA reads as TGTGCCAGCAGCTTAGAGATCAGAAACACAGATACGCAGTATTTT. The rearrangement links TRBV11-2 to TRBJ2-3; D gene ambiguous. The CDR3 is 15 residues long. The germline V and J ends were trimmed by 0 bases and 2 bases, with 9 bases remaining between them. The V gene's germline CDR1 is SGHAT and CDR2 FQNNGV.

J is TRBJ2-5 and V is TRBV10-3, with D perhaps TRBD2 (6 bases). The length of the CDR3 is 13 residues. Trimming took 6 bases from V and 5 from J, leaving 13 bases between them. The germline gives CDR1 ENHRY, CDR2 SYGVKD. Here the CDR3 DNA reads TGTGCCATCAGAGACGGGGGAAGGGAGACCCAGTACTTC. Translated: CAIRDGGRETQYF.

CDR3 bases: TGTGCCAGCAGCTTACGGCTAGCGGGGGGCAGTGAGCAGTTCTTC. It translates to CASSLRLAGGSEQFF. J is TRBJ2-1 and V is TRBV7-2; 11 bases line up with TRBD2. V shed 2 bases, J shed 9 bases, and the junction held 6 bases outside the gene matches. This CDR3 has 15 residues. Germline CDR1 and CDR2: SGHTA and FQGNSA.

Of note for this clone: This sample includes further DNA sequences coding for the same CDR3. The CDR3 reads CATSDSGTLNTEAFF. CDR3 DNA: TGTGCCACCAGTGATTCCGGGACACTGAACACTGAAGCTTTCTTT. This chain uses TRBV24-1 with TRBJ1-1; possibly TRBD1 for D (6 bases). Germline-derived CDR1 and CDR2 are KGHDR and SFDVKD. Between the trimmed V and J ends, which lost 2 bases and 0 bases, there was a span of 9 bases. The CDR3 length is 15 residues.

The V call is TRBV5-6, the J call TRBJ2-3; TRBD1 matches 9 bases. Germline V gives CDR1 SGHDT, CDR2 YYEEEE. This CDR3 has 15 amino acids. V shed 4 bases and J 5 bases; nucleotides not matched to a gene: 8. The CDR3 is CASSPRTGAKDTQYF. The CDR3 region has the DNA TGTGCCAGCAGCCCCCGGACAGGGGCAAAAGATACGCAGTATTTT.

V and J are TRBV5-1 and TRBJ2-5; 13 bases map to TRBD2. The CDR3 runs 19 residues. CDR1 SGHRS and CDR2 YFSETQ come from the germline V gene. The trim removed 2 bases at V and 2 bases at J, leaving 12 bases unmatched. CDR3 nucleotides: TGCGCCAGCAGCTTCTCGCTTTTACCGGGACTAGCGGGGCAAGAGACCCAGTACTTC. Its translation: CASSFSLLPGLAGQETQYF. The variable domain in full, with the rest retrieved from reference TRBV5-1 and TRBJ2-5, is KAGVTQTPRYLIKTRGQQVTLSCSPISGHRSVSWYQQTPGQGLQFLFEYFSETQRNKGNFPGRFSGRQFSNSRSEMNVSTLELGDSALYLCASSFSLLPGLAGQETQYFGPGTRLLVL.

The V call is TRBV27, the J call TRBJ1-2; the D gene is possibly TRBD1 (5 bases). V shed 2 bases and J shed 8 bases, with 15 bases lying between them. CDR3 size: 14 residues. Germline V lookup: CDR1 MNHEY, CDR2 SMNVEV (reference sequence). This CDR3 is CASSLGPSGPGYTF. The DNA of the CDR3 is TGTGCCAGCAGTTTAGGCCCGTCGGGGCCCGGCTACACCTTC.

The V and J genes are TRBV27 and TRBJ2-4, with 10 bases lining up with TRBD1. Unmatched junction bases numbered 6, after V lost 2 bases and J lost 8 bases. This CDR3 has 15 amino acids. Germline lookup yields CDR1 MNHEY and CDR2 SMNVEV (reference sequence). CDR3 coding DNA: TGTGCCAGCAGTTTAGGGTGGGACAGGGGATACATTCAGTACTTC. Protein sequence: CASSLGWDRGYIQYF.